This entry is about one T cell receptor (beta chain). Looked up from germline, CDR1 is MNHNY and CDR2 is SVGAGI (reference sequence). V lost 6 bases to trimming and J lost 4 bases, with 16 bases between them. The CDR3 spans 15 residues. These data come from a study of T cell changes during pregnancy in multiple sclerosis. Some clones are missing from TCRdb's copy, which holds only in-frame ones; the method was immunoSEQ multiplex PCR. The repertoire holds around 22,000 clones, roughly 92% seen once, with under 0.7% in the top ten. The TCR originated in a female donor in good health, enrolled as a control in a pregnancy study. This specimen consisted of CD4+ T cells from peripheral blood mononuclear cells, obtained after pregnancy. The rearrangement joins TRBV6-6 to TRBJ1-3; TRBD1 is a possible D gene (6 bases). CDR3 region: CASRETGVEGNTIYF. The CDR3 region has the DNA TGTGCCAGCAGGGAGACAGGTGTGGAAGGAAACACCATATATTTT.